The present T cell receptor beta chain was sequenced within a study of T cells in Graves' hyperthyroidism and ophthalmopathy. Study-level information: Sampling of peripheral blood happened at initial diagnosis, prior to any treatment.

Amplification of TCR beta CDR3 regions used RNA as the template. When the TCR CDR3 underwent first-round RT-PCR, the HTBI primer set was used. From the multiplex PCR reads, TCRdb called clonotypes with MiXCR, one entry per CDR3 protein. The repertoire holds fewer than 650,000 distinct CDR3 sequences, 14% seen once, with about 7% in the top ten. Study-level points and caveats: Classification by a 13 V-J model distinguished ophthalmopathy from stable hyperthyroidism.

This clonotype occurred many times. Antigen: not known. Trimming shortened V by 5 bases and J by 2 bases, and 12 bases separated the two germline ends. The CDR3 extends over 14 amino acids. Germline V lookup: CDR1 MNHEY, CDR2 SMNVEV (reference sequence). Ophthalmopathy patients had Clinical Activity Score at least 3, NOSPECS grade at least 4, duration under 3 months. Roughly 10 ml of fresh peripheral blood supplied the PBMCs. The origin of this receptor is a woman aged 18-29 years with Graves' ophthalmopathy. The rearrangement links TRBV27 to TRBJ1-1, with a possible D match to TRBD1 (6 bases). Source material: blood. CDR3 amino acids: CASSLRGTNTEAFF. Written as DNA, the CDR3 is TGTGCCAGCAGTCTGAGGGGGACCAACACTGAAGCTTTCTTT.